Below are 16 T cell receptor beta chains sequenced from a single sample in a study of patients and donors after allogeneic stem cell transplantation. Each CDR3 protein gets one entry after TCRdb re-called the RT-PCR reads with MiXCR. This repertoire shows some 880,000 distinct CDR3 sequences, roughly 18% found once; its top ten account for 6%. Sequencing used blood, either unsorted or a sorted T cell fraction (not recorded which). The receptors derive from a human donor who was either an allogeneic HSCT recipient or a stem cell or donor lymphocyte infusion donor (not recorded which). It is not recorded whose cells these are; they may come from a transplant donor.

This clonotype turned up a few times. The gene calls are TRBV12-3 or TRBV12-4 and TRBJ2-2; D possibly corresponds to TRBD2 (5 bases). The V and J ends lost 7 bases and 4 bases respectively, with 16 bases between them. The CDR3 runs 15 residues. As DNA, the CDR3 is TGTGCCAGCACCCCGACTCGTGGAGGCACCGGGGAGCTGTTTTTT. Translating it yields CASTPTRGGTGELFF.

The V and J genes are TRBV6-2 or TRBV6-3 and TRBJ1-2; D is uncertain. CDR1 and CDR2 from the germline V gene are MNHEY and SVGEGT. The CDR3 contains 14 residues. The V gene lost 2 bases and the J gene lost 4 bases, with 11 bases spanning the gap. CDR3 bases: TGTGCCAGCAGTTACCCGAACAGTCTCTATGGCTACACCTTC. It specifies CASSYPNSLYGYTF.

This clonotype appeared a few times. The chain joins TRBV6-1 to TRBJ2-2; the D is unclear. The V end was cut by 4 bases, the J end by 4 bases, with 7 bases between. This CDR3 region has 13 residues. CDR1 and CDR2 from the germline V gene are MNHNS and SASEGT. The CDR3 DNA reads as TGTGCCAGCAGTGTGGGCCCCACCGGGGAGCTGTTTTTT. This encodes CASSVGPTGELFF.

This rearrangement joins TRBV27 to TRBJ2-4; D is undetermined. CDR3 length equals 13 residues. The V end lost 3 bases, the J end lost 7 bases, and 10 bases lay between the germline ends. Per the germline V gene, CDR1 is MNHEY and CDR2 is SMNVEV (reference sequence). The CDR3 sequence: CASSLPGWNIQYF. The CDR3 region has the DNA TGTGCCAGCAGTTTGCCCGGGTGGAACATTCAGTACTTC.

This rearrangement joins TRBV27 to TRBJ2-1, with 9 bases aligning to TRBD2. CDR1 and CDR2 (germline): MNHEY, SMNVEV (reference sequence). This CDR3 contains 15 residues. Trimming took 6 bases from V and 4 from J; bases not matched to a gene: 7. The CDR3 sequence is CASRENLAGYNEQFF. In DNA form, the CDR3 reads TGTGCCAGCAGGGAAAATCTAGCGGGATACAATGAGCAGTTCTTC.

A few counts support this clonotype. The CDR3, as DNA: TGTGCCAGCAGCCAAGACAACCGGGATGCCTACGAGCAGTACTTC. This gives the protein CASSQDNRDAYEQYF. The chain links TRBV4-2 to TRBJ2-7; a possible D gene is TRBD2 (5 bases). V was shortened by 0 bases and J by 2 bases, with 11 bases between the two germline ends. Germline CDR1 is LGHNA and CDR2 is YNFKEQ. This CDR3 region has 15 residues.

This chain joins TRBV12-3 or TRBV12-4 and TRBJ2-3; unclear D gene. Trimming left V 6 bases short and J 8 bases short, with 15 bases between. This CDR3 region has 13 residues. CDR3 protein: CASRLNPSGTQYF. CDR3 sequence (DNA): TGTGCCAGCAGGCTTAATCCTTCGGGTACGCAGTATTTT.

The V gene is TRBV3-1, the J gene TRBJ2-1, with 8 bases aligning to TRBD2. There are 14 residues in the CDR3. Unmatched junction bases numbered 6, after V lost 1 base and J lost 10 bases. Germline V CDR1 and CDR2: LGHDT, YNNKEL (reference sequence). In DNA form, the CDR3 reads TGTGCCAGCAGCCAAGTGATGGGCGGGGGGGAGCAGTTCTTC. Encoded protein: CASSQVMGGGEQFF.

The chain links TRBV12-3 or TRBV12-4 to TRBJ2-5, with TRBD2 as a possible D gene (6 bases). The CDR3 is 15 residues long. The V end lost 1 base, the J end lost 4 bases, and 13 bases lay between the germline ends. The CDR3 protein is CASSLGPAGIETQYF. CDR3 DNA: TGTGCCAGCAGTTTAGGTCCCGCGGGAATAGAGACCCAGTACTTC.

This clonotype has ten or more counts. The chain recombines TRBV12-3 or TRBV12-4 with TRBJ2-7, with no clear D. V was clipped by 6 bases and J by 2 bases, with 8 bases between them. This CDR3 spans 12 amino acids. CDR3 sequence (DNA): TGTGCCAGCAGCTTGCCCCCCTACGAGCAGTACTTC. Translated: CASSLPPYEQYF.

This clonotype came up a few times. The V and J genes are TRBV10-3 and TRBJ2-6; TRBD1 matches at 7 bases. V shed 4 bases, J shed 2 bases, and the junction held 5 bases outside the gene matches. Germline V gene lookup returns CDR1 ENHRY and CDR2 SYGVKD. This CDR3 is built from 16 residues. This CDR3 is CAISGQGLPGANVLTF. The CDR3 nucleotides are TGTGCCATCAGTGGACAGGGATTACCTGGGGCCAACGTCCTGACTTTC.

This clonotype was seen more than once but under ten times. The CDR3 sequence: CASSVRQGRYQETQYF. DNA of the CDR3: TGCGCCAGCAGCGTACGACAGGGACGGTACCAAGAGACCCAGTACTTC. The V gene is TRBV5-1, the J gene TRBJ2-5; 7 bases are a match to TRBD1. Looked up from germline, CDR1 is SGHRS and CDR2 is YFSETQ. CDR3 length: 16 amino acids. V was pared by 4 bases and J by 0 bases, with 9 bases of the junction left unmatched.

This clonotype has just a few counts. CDR3 nucleotides: TGTGCCAGCAGAGATCAAGTTGGAAACACCATATATTTT. Residues: CASRDQVGNTIYF. The chain recombines TRBV6-1 with TRBJ1-3, with D hard to call. The ends were cut back, 6 bases at V and 3 bases at J, with 9 bases in the middle. The CDR3 is made up of 13 amino acids. Germline CDR1 reads MNHNS; CDR2 reads SASEGT.

The gene calls are TRBV6-5 and TRBJ2-1, with D possibly TRBD2 on 6 matching bases. Trimming left V 4 bases short and J 11 bases short, with 9 bases between. The CDR3 length is 11 residues. Germline CDR1 and CDR2: MNHEY and SVGAGI. The CDR3 bases are TGTGCCAGCAGTTGGCGGGACCAGCAGTTCTTC. It specifies CASSWRDQQFF.

This chain uses TRBV14 with TRBJ1-1, with D unclear. The germline gives CDR1 SGHDN, CDR2 FVKESK. The CDR3 has 14 residues. V was pared by 7 bases and J by 5 bases, with 17 bases between. The CDR3 reads CASTLVDAGTEAFF. CDR3 coding DNA: TGTGCCAGCACCCTAGTTGACGCTGGGACTGAAGCTTTCTTT.

The count of this clonotype is one. The gene calls are TRBV30 and TRBJ2-1; 8 bases fit TRBD2. CDR1 is GTSNPN and CDR2 is SVGIG in the germline V gene (reference sequence). Trimming took 3 bases from V and 5 from J; bases not matched to a gene: 6. CDR3 size: 14 residues. This chain's CDR3 is CAWRTGLGDNEQFF. The CDR3 coding sequence is TGTGCCTGGAGGACGGGACTAGGGGACAATGAGCAGTTCTTC.